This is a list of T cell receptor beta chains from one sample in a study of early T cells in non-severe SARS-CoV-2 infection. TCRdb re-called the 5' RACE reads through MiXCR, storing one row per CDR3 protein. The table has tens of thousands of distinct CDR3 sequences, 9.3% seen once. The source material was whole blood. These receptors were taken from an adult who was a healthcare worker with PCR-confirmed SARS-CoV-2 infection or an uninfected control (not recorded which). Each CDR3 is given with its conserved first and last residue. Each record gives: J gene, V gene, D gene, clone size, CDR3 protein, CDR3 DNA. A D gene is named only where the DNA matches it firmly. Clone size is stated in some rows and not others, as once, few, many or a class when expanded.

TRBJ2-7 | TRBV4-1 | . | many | CASSQTTRASDEQYF | TGCGCCAGCAGCCAAACTACCAGGGCCTCTGACGAGCAGTACTTC
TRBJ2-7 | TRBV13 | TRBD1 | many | CASRPGGFSYEQYF | TGTGCCAGCAGGCCAGGGGGCTTCTCCTACGAGCAGTACTTC
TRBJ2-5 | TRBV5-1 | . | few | CASSLSSYQETQYF | TGCGCCAGCAGCCTGTCTTCGTACCAAGAGACCCAGTACTTC
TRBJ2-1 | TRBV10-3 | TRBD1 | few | CAIRNGQGNNEQFF | TGTGCCATAAGGAACGGACAGGGGAACAATGAGCAGTTCTTC
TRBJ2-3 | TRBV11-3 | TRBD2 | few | CASSHSAGDDTQYF | TGTGCCAGCAGCCATTCAGCGGGGGATGATACGCAGTATTTT
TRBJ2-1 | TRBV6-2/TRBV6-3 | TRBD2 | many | CASRTLAGGDSYNEQFF | TGTGCCAGCAGAACGCTAGCGGGGGGAGACTCCTACAATGAGCAGTTCTTC
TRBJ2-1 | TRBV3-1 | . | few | CASSLRGRGLFF | TGTGCCAGCAGCCTCAGAGGGCGGGGGCTGTTCTTC
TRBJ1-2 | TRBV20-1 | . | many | CSASVPYGYTF | TGCAGTGCTAGCGTACCCTATGGCTACACCTTC
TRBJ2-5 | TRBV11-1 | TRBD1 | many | CASSLTRDRGRETQYF | TGTGCCAGCAGCTTAACCCGGGACAGGGGTCGTGAGACCCAGTACTTC
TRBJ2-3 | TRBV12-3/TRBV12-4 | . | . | CASTYEGNTQYF | TGTGCCAGCACCTATGAGGGGAATACGCAGTATTTT
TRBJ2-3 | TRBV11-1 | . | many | CASSPKGWTDTQYF | TGTGCCAGCAGCCCGAAGGGGTGGACAGATACGCAGTATTTT
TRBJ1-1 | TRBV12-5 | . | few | CASGLAGNTEAFF | TGTGCTAGTGGTTTGGCAGGGAACACTGAAGCTTTCTTT
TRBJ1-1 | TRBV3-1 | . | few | CASSQDRGQEAFF | TGTGCCAGCAGCCAAGATAGGGGACAAGAAGCTTTCTTT
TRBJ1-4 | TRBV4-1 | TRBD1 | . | CASSPDRAANEKLFF | TGCGCCAGCAGCCCTGACAGGGCTGCTAATGAAAAACTGTTTTTT
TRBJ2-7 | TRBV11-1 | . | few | CASSLVSGPSSLEQYF | TGTGCCAGCAGCTTAGTTTCGGGACCGTCGTCTCTCGAGCAGTACTTC
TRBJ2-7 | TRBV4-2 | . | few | CASSQAWRITYEQYF | TGTGCCAGCAGCCAAGCTTGGCGGATAACCTACGAGCAGTACTTC
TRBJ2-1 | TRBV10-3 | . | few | CAISVDRSSYNEQFF | TGTGCCATCAGTGTGGACCGGAGCTCCTACAATGAGCAGTTCTTC
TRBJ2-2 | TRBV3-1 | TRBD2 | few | CASSQTSGVPGELFF | TGTGCCAGCAGCCAGACTAGCGGGGTCCCCGGGGAGCTGTTTTTT
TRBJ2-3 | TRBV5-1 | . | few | CASSLDSPSTDTQYF | TGCGCCAGCAGCTTGGACAGTCCTAGCACAGATACGCAGTATTTT
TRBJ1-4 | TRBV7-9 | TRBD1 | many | CASSRRGPNEKLFF | TGTGCCAGCAGCCGCAGGGGGCCCAATGAAAAACTGTTTTTT
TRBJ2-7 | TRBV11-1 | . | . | CASGAGSLRHEQYF | TGTGCCAGCGGAGCCGGGTCCCTTCGCCACGAGCAGTACTTC
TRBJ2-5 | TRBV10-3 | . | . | CAISESRVETQYF | TGTGCCATCAGTGAGTCGCGGGTAGAGACCCAGTACTTC
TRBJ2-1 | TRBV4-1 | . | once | CASRPGSSYNEQFF | TGCGCCAGCCGGCCAGGGAGCTCCTACAATGAGCAGTTCTTC
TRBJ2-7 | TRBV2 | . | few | CASSTSRDTSYEQYF | TGTGCCAGCAGTACCTCCCGGGACACTTCCTACGAGCAGTACTTC
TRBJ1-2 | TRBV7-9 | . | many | CASSPERAGYTF | TGTGCCAGCAGCCCCGAGAGGGCTGGCTACACCTTC
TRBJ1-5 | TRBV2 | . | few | CASSAQVLQPQHF | TGTGCCAGCAGTGCACAGGTACTTCAGCCCCAGCATTTT